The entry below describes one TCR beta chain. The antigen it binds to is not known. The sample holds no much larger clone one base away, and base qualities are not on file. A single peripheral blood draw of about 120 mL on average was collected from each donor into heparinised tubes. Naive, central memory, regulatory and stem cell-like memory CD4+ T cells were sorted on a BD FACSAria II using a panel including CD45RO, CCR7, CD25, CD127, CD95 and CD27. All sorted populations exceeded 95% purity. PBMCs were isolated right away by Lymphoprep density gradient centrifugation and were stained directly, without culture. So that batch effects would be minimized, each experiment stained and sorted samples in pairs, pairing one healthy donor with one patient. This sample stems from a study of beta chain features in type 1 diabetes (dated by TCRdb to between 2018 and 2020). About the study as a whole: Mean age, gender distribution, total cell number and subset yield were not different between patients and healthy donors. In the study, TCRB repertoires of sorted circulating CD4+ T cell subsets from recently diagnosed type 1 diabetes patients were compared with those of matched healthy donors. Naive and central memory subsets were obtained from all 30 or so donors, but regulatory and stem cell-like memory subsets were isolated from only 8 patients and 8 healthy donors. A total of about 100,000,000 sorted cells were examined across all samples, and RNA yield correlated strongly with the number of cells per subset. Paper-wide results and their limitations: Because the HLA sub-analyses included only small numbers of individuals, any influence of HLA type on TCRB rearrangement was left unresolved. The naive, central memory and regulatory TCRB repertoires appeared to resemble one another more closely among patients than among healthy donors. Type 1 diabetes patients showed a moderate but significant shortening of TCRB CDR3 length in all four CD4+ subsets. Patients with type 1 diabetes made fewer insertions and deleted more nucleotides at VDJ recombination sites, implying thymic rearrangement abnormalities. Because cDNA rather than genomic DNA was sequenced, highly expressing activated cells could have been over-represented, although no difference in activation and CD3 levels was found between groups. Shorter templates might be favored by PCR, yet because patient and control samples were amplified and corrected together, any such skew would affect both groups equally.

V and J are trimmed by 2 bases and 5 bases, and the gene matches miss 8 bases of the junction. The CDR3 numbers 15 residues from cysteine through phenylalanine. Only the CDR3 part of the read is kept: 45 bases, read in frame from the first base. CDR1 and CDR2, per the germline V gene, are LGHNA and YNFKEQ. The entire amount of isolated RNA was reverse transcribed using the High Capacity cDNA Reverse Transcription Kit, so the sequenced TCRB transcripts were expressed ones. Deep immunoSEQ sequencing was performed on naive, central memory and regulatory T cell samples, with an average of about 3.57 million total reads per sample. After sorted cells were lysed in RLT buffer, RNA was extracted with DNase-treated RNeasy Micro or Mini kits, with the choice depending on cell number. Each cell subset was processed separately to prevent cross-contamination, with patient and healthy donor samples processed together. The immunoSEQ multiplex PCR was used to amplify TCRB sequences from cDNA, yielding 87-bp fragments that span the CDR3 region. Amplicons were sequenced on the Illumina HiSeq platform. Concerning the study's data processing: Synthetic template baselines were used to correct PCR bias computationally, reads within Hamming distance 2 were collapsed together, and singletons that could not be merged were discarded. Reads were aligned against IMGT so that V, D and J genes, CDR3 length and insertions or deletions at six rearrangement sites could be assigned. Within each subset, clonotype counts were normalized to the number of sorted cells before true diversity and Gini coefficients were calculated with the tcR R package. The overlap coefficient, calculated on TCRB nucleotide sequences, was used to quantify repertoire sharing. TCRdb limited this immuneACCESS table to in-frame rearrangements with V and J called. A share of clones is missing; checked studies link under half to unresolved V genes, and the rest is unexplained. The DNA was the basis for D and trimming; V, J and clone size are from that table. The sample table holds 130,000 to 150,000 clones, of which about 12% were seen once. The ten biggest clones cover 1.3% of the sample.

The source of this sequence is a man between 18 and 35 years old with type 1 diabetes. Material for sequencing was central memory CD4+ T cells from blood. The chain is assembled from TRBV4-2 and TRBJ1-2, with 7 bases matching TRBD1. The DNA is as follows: TGTGCCAGCAGCCAAAATAGGGACAGTGATTATGGCTACACCTTC. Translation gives CASSQNRDSDYGYTF.